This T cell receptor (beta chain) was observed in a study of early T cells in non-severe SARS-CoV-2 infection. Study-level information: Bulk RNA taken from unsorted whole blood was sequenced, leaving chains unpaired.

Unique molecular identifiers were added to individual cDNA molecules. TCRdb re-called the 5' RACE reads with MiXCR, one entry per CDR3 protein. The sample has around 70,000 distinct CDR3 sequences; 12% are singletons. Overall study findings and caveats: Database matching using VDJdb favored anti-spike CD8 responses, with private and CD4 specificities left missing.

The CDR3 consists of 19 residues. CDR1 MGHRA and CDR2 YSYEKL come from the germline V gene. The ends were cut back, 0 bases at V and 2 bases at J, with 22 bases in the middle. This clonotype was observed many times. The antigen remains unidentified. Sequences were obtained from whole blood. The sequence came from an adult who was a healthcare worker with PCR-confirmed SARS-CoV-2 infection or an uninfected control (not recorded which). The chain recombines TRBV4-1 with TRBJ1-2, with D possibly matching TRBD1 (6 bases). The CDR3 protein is CASSQDREAGAGANYGYTF. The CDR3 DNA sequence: TGCGCCAGCAGCCAAGATCGTGAGGCTGGGGCAGGGGCAAACTATGGCTACACCTTC.